This T cell receptor (beta chain) was obtained from a study of post-analysis software for immune sequencing data. Unique molecular identifiers had been added to the TCR beta cDNA libraries. One entry per CDR3 protein results from TCRdb running MiXCR on the PCR reads. The table records hundreds of thousands of distinct CDR3 sequences, 30% to 40% of them present only once. Notes on the study in general: About five TRBV segments, including TRBV5-6, TRBV5-1 and TRBV20-1, were more frequent in patients than controls.

The table lists this clonotype with a few counts. The antigen remains unidentified. The ends were cut back, 6 bases at V and 1 base at J, with 12 bases in the middle. CDR1 is MNHEY, CDR2 SVGEGT, per germline. The CDR3 has 14 amino acids. This receptor was taken from a girl aged 2-15 years with multiple sclerosis. Sequencing used blood. V is TRBV6-2 or TRBV6-3 and J is TRBJ2-5; the D is unclear. CDR3 sequence reads: CASRQMSFQETQYF. CDR3 in DNA: TGTGCCAGCAGACAGATGTCTTTCCAAGAGACCCAGTACTTC.